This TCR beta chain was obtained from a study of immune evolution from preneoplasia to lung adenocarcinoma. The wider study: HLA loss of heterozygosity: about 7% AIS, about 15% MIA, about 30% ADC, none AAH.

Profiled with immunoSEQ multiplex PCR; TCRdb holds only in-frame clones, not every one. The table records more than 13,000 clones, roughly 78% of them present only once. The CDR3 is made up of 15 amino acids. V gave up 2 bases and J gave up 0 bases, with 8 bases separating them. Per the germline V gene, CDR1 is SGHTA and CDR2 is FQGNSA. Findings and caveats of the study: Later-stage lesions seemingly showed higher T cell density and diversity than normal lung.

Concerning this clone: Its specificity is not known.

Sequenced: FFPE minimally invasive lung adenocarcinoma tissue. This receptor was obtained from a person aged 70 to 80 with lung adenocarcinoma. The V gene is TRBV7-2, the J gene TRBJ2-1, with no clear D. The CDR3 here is CASSLIANSYNEQFF. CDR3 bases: TGTGCCAGCAGCTTAATCGCGAACTCCTACAATGAGCAGTTCTTC. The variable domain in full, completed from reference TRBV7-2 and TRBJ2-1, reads GAGVSQSPSNKVTEKGKDVELRCDPISGHTALYWYRQSLGQGLEFLIYFQGNSAPDKSGLPSDRFSAERTGGSVSTLTIQRTQQEDSAVYLCASSLIANSYNEQFFGPGTRLTVL.